Detailed here is one TCR beta chain. Its antigen is unknown. This entry belongs to a study of cytomegalovirus exposure and HLA in healthy donors. General study findings and limits: Among donors in an Asian-associated ancestry cluster, a later analysis reportedly found fewer N-insertions than the approximately 670-donor mean.

It was with 60 Vbeta and 13 Jbeta primers that the PCR ran. Produced via immunoSEQ multiplex PCR; TCRdb's table is partial and in-frame only. The sample consists of approximately 200,000 clones, under 90% of them appearing once. Germline CDR1 SGHDT, CDR2 YYEEEE. CDR3 length equals 15 residues. V was clipped by 5 bases and J by 4 bases; unmatched bases: 7. This TCR was sampled from a human donor in good health. V gene TRBV5-6 combines with J gene TRBJ2-2; 8 nucleotides match TRBD2. The sequenced material came from PBMCs. CDR3 sequence reads: CASRSRGGGTGELFF. The CDR3 nucleotides read TGTGCCAGCAGGTCTCGGGGGGGAGGCACCGGGGAGCTGTTTTTT.